These 14 T cell receptor beta chains originate from one sample sequenced in a study of T cell repertoires in cytomegalovirus infection. These TCRs are of unknown antigen specificity. TCRdb processed the reads anew with MiXCR; each CDR3 protein has one entry. The sample consists of 49,000 or so distinct CDR3 sequences, roughly a fifth of them appearing once. Sample: CD8+ T cells from cultured PBMCs, taken from culture after CMV antigen stimulation. Source of these receptors: a human donor in good health (CMV status not recorded). Some clones in this sample may be carry-over from other donors' samples.

The CDR3 DNA reads TGTGCCAGCAGCGCCTTCCAGATGGAAGGGGTGCCTGGGGATGAGCAGTTCTTC. The encoded protein is CASSAFQMEGVPGDEQFF. This chain connects TRBV2 to TRBJ2-1, with D possibly matching TRBD1 (5 bases). Trimming took off 6 bases at V and 8 bases at J, with 29 bases between the two ends. Germline V gene lookup returns CDR1 SNHLY and CDR2 FYNNEI. The CDR3 consists of 18 residues.

The chain joins TRBV15 to TRBJ1-2, with unresolved D. Germline CDR1 LNHNV, CDR2 YYDKDF (reference sequence). The CDR3 extends over 17 amino acids. Between the trimmed V and J ends, which lost 0 bases and 7 bases, there was a span of 21 bases. In nucleotides, the CDR3 is TGTGCCACCAGCAGAGATCTGTCCTTTGACAACCGGGGTGGCTACACCTTC. Its translation is CATSRDLSFDNRGGYTF.

This clonotype was seen only a few times. DNA for the CDR3: TGTGCCAGCAGTTTAAGGCTAGCGGGGTCCCACGAGCAGTACTTC. Amino acid sequence: CASSLRLAGSHEQYF. The rearrangement joins TRBV27 to TRBJ2-7; 9 bases are shared with TRBD2. The CDR3 has 15 residues. The ends lost 2 bases at V and 5 bases at J; junction bases unmatched: 7. The germline V gene encodes CDR1 MNHEY and CDR2 SMNVEV (reference sequence).

This clonotype was observed many times. V and J are TRBV20-1 and TRBJ2-5; 7 bases are shared with TRBD2. Losses at the gene ends were 0 bases for V and 1 base for J; bases not matched to a gene: 5. The CDR3 is 15 amino acids. Per germline, CDR1 DFQATT and CDR2 SNEGSKA (reference sequence). The CDR3 DNA reads as TGCAGTGCTAGAGACGGAGGGACTACCCAAGAGACCCAGTACTTC. This sequence encodes CSARDGGTTQETQYF.

This clonotype was found a few times. The chain joins TRBV19 to TRBJ2-7; maybe TRBD1 (9 bases). CDR1 and CDR2 (germline): LNHDA, SQIVND (reference sequence). The CDR3 consists of 14 residues. V lost 7 bases, J lost 5 bases, and 18 bases lay in between. CDR3 sequence: CASTPGGTGNEQYF. The CDR3 DNA follows: TGTGCCAGTACCCCGGGAGGGACAGGGAACGAGCAGTACTTC.

At least ten counts were recorded for this clonotype. The chain joins TRBV5-1 to TRBJ2-6; the D is unclear. This CDR3 is 15 amino acids long. Germline CDR1 and CDR2: SGHRS and YFSETQ. Trimming shortened V by 3 bases and J by 3 bases, and 10 bases separated the two germline ends. In nucleotides, the CDR3 is TGCGCCAGCAGCTGGATGGCCGTTGGGGCCAACGTCCTGACTTTC. It encodes CASSWMAVGANVLTF.

The chain links TRBV5-5 to TRBJ2-3; 7 bases are a match to TRBD1. V shed 3 bases and J 1 base; nucleotides not matched to a gene: 8. The CDR3 runs 16 residues. Germline lookup yields CDR1 SGHKS and CDR2 YYEKEE (reference sequence). This CDR3 reads CASSSGQVLGTDTQYF. CDR3 DNA: TGTGCCAGCAGCTCTGGACAGGTCCTTGGCACAGATACGCAGTATTTT. Full variable domain (outside the CDR3, taken from reference TRBV5-5 and TRBJ2-3): DAGVTQSPTHLIKTRGQQVTLRCSPISGHKSVSWYQQVLGQGPQFIFQYYEKEERGRGNFPDRFSARQFPNYSSELNVNALLLGDSALYLCASSSGQVLGTDTQYFGPGTRLTVL.

This clonotype was counted between two and nine times. This chain connects TRBV6-2 or TRBV6-3 to TRBJ1-5; TRBD1 matches at 7 bases. Per germline, CDR1 MNHEY and CDR2 SVGEGT. This CDR3 has 14 amino acids. V gave up 2 bases and J gave up 7 bases; unmatched junction bases: 5. CDR3 sequence reads: CASSYLQGTQPQHF. The CDR3 coding sequence is TGTGCCAGCAGTTACCTACAGGGGACCCAGCCCCAGCATTTT.

This clonotype appeared a few times. V gene TRBV20-1 combines with J gene TRBJ2-1; 8 positions agree with TRBD2. CDR1 and CDR2 from the germline V gene are DFQATT and SNEGSKA (reference sequence). With 0 bases clipped from V and 4 bases from J, the junction kept 5 bases outside the gene matches. This CDR3 region has 15 residues. This CDR3 is CSARDIAGLYNEQFF. CDR3 nucleotides: TGCAGTGCTAGAGATATAGCGGGACTATACAATGAGCAGTTCTTC.

This clonotype was observed a few times. The chain links TRBV27 to TRBJ2-5, with TRBD2 matching 16 bases. There are 17 residues in the CDR3. Germline trimming cut 6 bases from V and 4 bases from J; bases unmatched to any gene: 8. The germline gives CDR1 MNHEY, CDR2 SMNVEV (reference sequence). CDR3 protein: CASRPGTSGGAAETQYF. In DNA, the CDR3 is TGTGCCAGCAGGCCCGGGACTAGCGGGGGGGCCGCAGAGACCCAGTACTTC.

The table lists this clonotype with many counts. CDR3: CASSLAAGGPYEQYF. The CDR3 nucleotides read TGTGCCAGCAGCTTAGCGGCGGGAGGGCCCTACGAGCAGTACTTC. The chain couples TRBV7-2 to TRBJ2-7; 9 nucleotides match TRBD2. The germline gives CDR1 SGHTA, CDR2 FQGNSA. V dropped 0 bases and J dropped 2; count of bases not matched to a gene: 2. This CDR3 is built from 15 residues.

This clonotype was seen a few times. This CDR3 is CASSSYGGSGDTQYF. CDR3 in DNA: TGTGCCAGCAGCTCCTACGGGGGTTCGGGGGATACGCAGTATTTT. The chain is built from TRBV9 and TRBJ2-3, with a possible D match to TRBD2 (6 bases). Germline CDR1 reads SGDLS; CDR2 reads YYNGEE. The CDR3 length is 15 residues. The V end was cut by 4 bases, the J end by 6 bases, with 18 bases between.

This chain connects TRBV20-1 to TRBJ2-1; TRBD2 aligns across 10 bases. This CDR3 has 18 residues. Germline CDR1 is DFQATT and CDR2 is SNEGSKA (reference sequence). V was pared by 5 bases and J by 2 bases, with 15 bases of the junction left unmatched. CDR3 amino acids: CSASPGTAGLAAYNEQFF. CDR3 coding DNA: TGCAGTGCTTCCCCCGGGACAGCAGGACTAGCGGCCTACAATGAGCAGTTCTTC.

The table lists this clonotype with many counts. The V gene is TRBV4-3, the J gene TRBJ1-4; D is undetermined. In germline, CDR1 is LGHNA, CDR2 YSLEER. The length of the CDR3 is 12 residues. The V gene lost 0 bases and the J gene lost 8 bases, with 4 bases spanning the gap. CDR3 region: CASSQEDEKLFF. The CDR3 DNA is TGCGCCAGCAGCCAAGAAGACGAAAAACTGTTTTTT.